Sequencing of this T cell receptor (beta chain) was carried out in a study of human T cells and chemical hapten exposure. Study overall: There were per-sample TCR yield variations, arising mainly from small pooled library volume differences.

Time point specified: healthy volunteer bleed at 6 weeks. Unfractionated whole blood yielded the extracted total RNA. Germline V gene data show CDR1 as SGHVS and CDR2 as FQNEAQ. Trimming removed 1 base from V and 0 bases from J, with 13 bases in between. The CDR3 extends over 17 amino acids. This clonotype was picked up many times. The antigen remains unidentified. During construction of the library, unique molecular identifiers were attached to individual cDNA molecules for quantitative, reproducible TCR counting. In the source study's methods: The number of TCRs in each sample had a median of 95,638 and spanned roughly 23,224 to 750,000. From the RACE reads, TCRdb called clonotypes with MiXCR, one entry per CDR3 protein. The V and J calls here are based on TCRdb, not the publication. The sample yields some 40,000 distinct CDR3 sequences, around 3.4% seen once. Study outcomes and limitations: DPC sensitization produced no change in TCRs with frequency above 1 in 1000.

The clonotype was recovered from a human donor in good health. Some clones in this sample may be carry-over from other donors' samples. The gene calls are TRBV7-8 and TRBJ2-1; either TRBD1 or TRBD2 may supply D (6 bases each). Sequencing input: whole blood. CDR3 nucleotide sequence: TGTGCCAGCAGCTTAGATCGGGGGCCTAGCTCCTACAATGAGCAGTTCTTC. Protein sequence: CASSLDRGPSSYNEQFF.